A single T cell receptor (beta chain) is shown here with its context. What antigen it recognizes has not been identified. The input lacks base qualities; no much larger clone sits a single base away. The immunoSEQ Assay was the method used to sequence TCRbeta CDR3 regions. After extraction, genomic DNA underwent amplification by bias-controlled multiplex PCR, followed by high-throughput sequencing. The published analysis was carried out like this. To quantify the absolute abundance of every unique TCRbeta CDR3 region, sequences were collapsed and filtered. T cell fraction was estimated by normalizing TCRbeta template counts to usable DNA, with usable DNA measured through amplification of reference genes found in all nucleated cells. Repertoire TCRs were annotated as SARS-CoV-2-specific when V gene, CDR3 amino acid sequence and J gene were exactly matched to a known reactive TCR set. The reference SARS-CoV-2 TCR set was obtained from MIRA and was filtered for enrichment in COVID-19-positive ImmuneCODE repertoires, whereby public or cross-reactive TCRs were removed. Drawing on the MIRA antigens, annotated TCRs were analysed further at the level of specific ORF or position within ORF. Breadth was defined as the number of annotated unique rearrangements divided by the total number of unique productive rearrangements, and depth was defined as the summed frequency of the annotated unique rearrangements. Two-sided Wilcoxon rank-sum tests were applied when comparing TCR breadth between groups. As stored in TCRdb, this immuneACCESS dataset retains in-frame rearrangements with V and J assigned. A fraction of the clones does not appear; measured against another copy, unresolved V genes explain less than half of the discrepancy, and the remainder lacks a known reason. D and trimming were read from the DNA, whereas the V and J calls and clone size are those reported in that table. This sample is represented by 300,000 to 400,000 clones; under 90% of them were singletons. Roughly 6% of the sample is taken by the ten largest.

V sheds 4 bases and J sheds 3 bases, leaving 16 bases between their ends. Reading the germline V gene gives CDR1 SGHRS and CDR2 YFSETQ. The CDR3 spans 15 residues, from the cysteine through the phenylalanine. The read is trimmed to its CDR3 DNA, 45 bases read in frame from base 1. These data originate in a study of Ad26.COV2.S vaccination and SARS-CoV-2 variants (dated by TCRdb to the early 2020s). Regarding the study in general: Donors in the vaccine arm were drawn from COV1001, a multicentre, randomized, double-blind, placebo-controlled phase I-IIa trial testing Ad26.COV2.S in healthy adults. Dosing of Ad26.COV2.S was intramuscular, at either 5x10^10 or 1x10^11 viral particles, delivered as one shot or as two shots spaced 56 days apart. TCRbeta repertoire sequencing served as the tool for gauging how specific and how broad the SARS-CoV-2-reactive T cell receptors were following Ad26.COV2.S vaccination. A total of roughly 30 samples were included in the TCR-sequenced set, comprising 19 Ad26.COV2.S vaccine recipients, 5 placebo recipients and 8 SARS-CoV-2 convalescent individuals. Trial participants were randomized into five groups of five: low-dose or high-dose Ad26.COV2.S given once or twice, or placebo on both occasions. Throughout the experiments and outcome assessment, investigators stayed blinded to trial group allocation.

Study-level results and caveats: Comparable non-spike TCR breadth was observed between vaccine and placebo recipients, consistent with only spike being contained in the vaccine. According to the authors, total T cell responses may have been underestimated by the TCR breadth and depth analyses. The study was not powered for comparison of responses between vaccine doses or regimens. Substantial breadth of spike-specific CD8+ and CD4+ T cell responses was reported after vaccination. Spike-specific TCR breadth was higher in Ad26.COV2.S recipients than in placebo recipients (P = 0.0014).

The meaning of the sample's treatment or condition label: about 20 received Ad26.COV2.S at low or high dose, single or two shots; about 5 received placebo; per-sample allocation not given. For vaccine and placebo recipients, repertoires were sequenced using samples collected on day 63 after the first injection. Cohort 1b enrolled around 23 adults aged 18-55 years at a single site in Boston, USA, between 29 July and 7 August 2020. As a vaccine, Ad26.COV2.S was a replication-incompetent adenovirus type 26 vector that expressed a prefusion-stabilized SARS-CoV-2 spike protein derived from the original Wuhan strain.

In this chain, TRBV5-1 is recombined with TRBJ1-1; a confident D gene designation cannot be given. This sample comprised peripheral blood, obtained in a trial of Ad26.COV2.S vaccine versus placebo. This sequence originates from a person between 18 and 65 years old who received the Ad26.COV2.S COVID-19 vaccine or a placebo. The DNA sequence reads TGCGCCAGCAGCCCCGGACCTTATGCGGACACTGAAGCTTTCTTT. This codes for CASSPGPYADTEAFF.